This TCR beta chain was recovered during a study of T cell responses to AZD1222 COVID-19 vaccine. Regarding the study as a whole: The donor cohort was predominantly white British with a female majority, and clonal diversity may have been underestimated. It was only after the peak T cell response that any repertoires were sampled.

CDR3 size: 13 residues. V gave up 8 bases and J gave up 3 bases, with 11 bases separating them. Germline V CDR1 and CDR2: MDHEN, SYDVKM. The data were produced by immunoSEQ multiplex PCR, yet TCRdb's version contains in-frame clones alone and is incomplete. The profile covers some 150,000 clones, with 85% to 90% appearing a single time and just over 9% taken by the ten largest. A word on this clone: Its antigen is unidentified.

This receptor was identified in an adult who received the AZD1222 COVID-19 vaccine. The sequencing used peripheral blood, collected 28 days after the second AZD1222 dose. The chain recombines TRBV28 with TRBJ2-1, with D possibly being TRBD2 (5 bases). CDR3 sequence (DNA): TGTGCCAGCGGGAGACCTAACTACAATGAGCAGTTCTTC. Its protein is CASGRPNYNEQFF.